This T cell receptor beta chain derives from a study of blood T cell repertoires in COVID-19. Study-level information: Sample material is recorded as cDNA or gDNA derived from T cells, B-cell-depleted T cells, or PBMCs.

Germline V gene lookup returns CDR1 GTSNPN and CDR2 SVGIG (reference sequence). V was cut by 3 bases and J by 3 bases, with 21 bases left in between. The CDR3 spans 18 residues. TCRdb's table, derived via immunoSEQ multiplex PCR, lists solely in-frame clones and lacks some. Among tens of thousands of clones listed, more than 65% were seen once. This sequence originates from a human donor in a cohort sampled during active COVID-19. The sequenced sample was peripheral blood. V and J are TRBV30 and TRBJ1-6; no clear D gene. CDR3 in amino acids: CAWRGREANPGYNSPLHF. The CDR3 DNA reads TGTGCCTGGAGAGGCCGGGAAGCAAATCCGGGCTATAATTCACCCCTCCACTTT.